Below, one T cell receptor (beta chain) is given with its context. These data are taken from a study of cytomegalovirus exposure and HLA in healthy donors. Repertoires were generated with immunoSEQ multiplex PCR, while TCRdb's copy carries only in-frame clones and drops some. The sample holds around 91,000 clones, approximately 93% seen once. V shed 7 bases, J shed 3 bases, and the junction held 5 bases outside the gene matches. The germline gives CDR1 SGHDT, CDR2 YYEEEE. The length of the CDR3 is 14 residues. V is TRBV5-6 and J is TRBJ2-1; the match to TRBD2 covers 9 bases. The specimen was PBMCs. This TCR came from a woman aged 25 to 39 in good health and CMV-seropositive. CDR3 sequence reads: CASLGLANYNEQFF. In DNA, the CDR3 is TGTGCCAGCCTGGGACTAGCAAACTACAATGAGCAGTTCTTC.